The rows below give T cell receptor beta chains drawn from one sample of a study of T cell repertoires in cytomegalovirus infection. MiXCR, applied by TCRdb to the reads, yields one record per CDR3 protein. The table records under 200,000 distinct CDR3 sequences, 28% of them present only once. Sequencing used PBMCs. The receptor set was obtained from a human donor in good health (CMV status not recorded). Some clones in this sample may be carry-over from other donors' samples. The CDR3 runs from the conserved cysteine through the conserved F or W. Each record gives: CDR3 length, clone size, V gene, J gene, D gene, CDR3 protein, CDR3 DNA. The D gene is left open where the match is weak. Expanded clones are given a class, and other clones once, few, many or no size at all.

>14|.|TRBV4-1|TRBJ1-6|.
CASSQGRSDSPLHF
TGCGCCAGCAGCCAGGGGCGATCGGATTCACCCCTCCACTTT
>17|many|TRBV7-2|TRBJ2-2|.
CASSLEARKANTGELFF
TGTGCCAGCAGCTTAGAGGCGCGCAAAGCGAACACCGGGGAGCTGTTTTTT
>17|.|TRBV20-1|TRBJ2-1|TRBD2
CSARSLTSGVQAPEQFF
TGCAGTGCTAGGAGTTTGACTAGCGGGGTCCAGGCCCCCGAGCAGTTCTTC
>16|.|TRBV12-3/TRBV12-4|TRBJ2-7|TRBD1
CASSRRTGSSLYEQYF
TGTGCCAGCAGTCGGCGGACAGGGTCTTCACTATACGAGCAGTACTTC
>15|.|TRBV20-1|TRBJ1-5|.
CSARSGPGVGQPQHF
TGCAGTGCTAGATCGGGACCGGGGGTCGGACAGCCCCAGCATTTT
>17|.|TRBV6-2/TRBV6-3|TRBJ1-3|TRBD1
CASTPRISDRAGNTIYF
TGTGCCAGCACTCCTCGGATATCGGACAGGGCTGGAAACACCATATATTTT
>16|.|TRBV27|TRBJ1-5|.
CASSPRDSPLNQPQHF
TGTGCCAGCAGCCCCCGCGACAGCCCCCTCAATCAGCCCCAGCATTTT
>15|.|TRBV20-1|TRBJ2-3|.
CSARVRGSGADTQYF
TGCAGTGCTAGGGTGCGGGGCAGTGGGGCAGATACGCAGTATTTT
>15|.|TRBV12-3/TRBV12-4|TRBJ2-2|.
CASSPTGKGTGELFF
TGTGCCAGCAGTCCGACAGGAAAAGGGACCGGGGAGCTGTTTTTT
>14|many|TRBV20-1|TRBJ1-1|.
CSARRGTGNTEAFF
TGCAGTGCTAGGCGTGGGACGGGGAACACTGAAGCTTTCTTT
>15|few|TRBV2|TRBJ2-7|TRBD2
CASRLGLGDRYEQYF
TGTGCCAGCAGGCTCGGACTAGGAGACCGCTACGAGCAGTACTTC
>14|few|TRBV6-1|TRBJ1-5|.
CANAKGVGNQPQHF
TGTGCCAACGCAAAAGGGGTTGGCAATCAGCCCCAGCATTTT
>15|.|TRBV7-2|TRBJ2-3|TRBD2
CASRSRGAGTDTQYF
TGTGCCAGCAGATCGCGGGGGGCGGGCACAGATACGCAGTATTTT
>13|few|TRBV20-1|TRBJ2-1|TRBD1
CSARVSGQGLQFF
TGCAGTGCTAGAGTATCGGGACAGGGGTTGCAGTTCTTC